The next 25 T cell receptor beta chains were all read from a single sample in a study of blood T cells in healthy people across ages. Through a sample-barcoded 5' primer and a J-beta primer mix, a second PCR was run for roughly 7 to 11 cycles. TCRdb called the 5' RACE reads again in MiXCR, with one record for every CDR3 protein. The table shows about 640,000 distinct CDR3 sequences, with 58% occurring only once. The material sequenced was blood. These receptors originate from a man in his 60s in good health.

This clonotype has a handful of counts. The V gene is TRBV25-1, the J gene TRBJ1-5; no firm D call. The CDR3 has 11 residues. The germline V and J ends were trimmed by 10 bases and 2 bases, with 6 bases remaining between them. Germline V gives CDR1 MGHDK, CDR2 SYGVNS. CDR3 in amino acids: CAIPRNQPQHF. CDR3 coding DNA: TGTGCCATCCCACGCAATCAGCCCCAGCATTTT.

This sequence joins TRBV20-1 and TRBJ1-3, with 7 bases identical to TRBD1. Germline V lookup: CDR1 DFQATT, CDR2 SNEGSKA (reference sequence). J was trimmed by 2 bases and V by 3 bases; bases with no gene match: 13. The CDR3 totals 17 residues. The CDR3 nucleotides are TGCAGTGCTAGGGGACAGCAGACCTCCACCGCTGGAAACACCATATATTTT. It is translated as CSARGQQTSTAGNTIYF.

CDR3 bases: TGTGCCAGCAGCCAAGTTGCGGGGGGGGACATTCAGTACTTC. Protein product: CASSQVAGGDIQYF. The chain has TRBV3-1 and TRBJ2-5, with 9 bases matching TRBD2. The DNA end favors TRBJ2-4, so the J call may be wrong. The CDR3 runs 14 residues. The germline V gene has CDR1 LGHDT and CDR2 YNNKEL (reference sequence).

The chain joins TRBV5-1 to TRBJ2-1, with 8 bases that match TRBD2. There are 15 residues in the CDR3. Germline-derived CDR1 and CDR2 are SGHRS and YFSETQ. Trimming cost V 0 bases and J 5 bases; bases outside gene matches: 4. The CDR3 here is CASSLAPGGNNEQFF. Here the CDR3 DNA reads TGCGCCAGCAGCTTGGCTCCGGGGGGGAACAATGAGCAGTTCTTC.

The chain has TRBV7-9 and TRBJ1-4; no reliable D call. This CDR3 spans 15 amino acids. The ends were cut back, 5 bases at V and 8 bases at J, with 18 bases in the middle. Germline assignment: CDR1 SEHNR and CDR2 FQNEAQ (reference sequence). CDR3 residues: CASSRRDVVGEKLFF. The CDR3 DNA reads as TGTGCCAGCAGCCGCCGAGATGTGGTCGGGGAAAAACTGTTTTTT. The full variable domain, in which reference TRBV7-9 and TRBJ1-4 provide the parts outside the CDR3, is DTGVSQNPRHKITKRGQNVTFRCDPISEHNRLYWYRQTLGQGPEFLTYFQNEAQLEKSRLLSDRFSAERPKGSFSTLEIQRTEQGDSAMYLCASSRRDVVGEKLFFGSGTQLSVL.

The chain links TRBV5-1 to TRBJ2-3, with 8 bases that match TRBD2. The germline V gene encodes CDR1 SGHRS and CDR2 YFSETQ. This CDR3 comprises 15 residues. V lost 4 bases and J lost 2; bases outside the gene matches: 6. The CDR3 region is CASSASGGDTDTQYF. The DNA of the CDR3 is TGCGCCAGCAGCGCCAGCGGGGGTGACACAGATACGCAGTATTTT.

As for this clonotype: An end of the junction differs from the germline gene, which may be a read error. The rearrangement joins TRBV13 to TRBJ2-5; possible D gene TRBD2, 6 bases. The CDR3 has 14 residues. Germline values: CDR1 PRHDT, CDR2 FYEKMQ (reference sequence). This CDR3 is CAGSYRDLQETQYF. The CDR3 DNA is TGTGCCGGCAGCTACCGGGACTTACAAGAGACCCAGTACTTC.

A remark on this clonotype: A junction end diverges from the germline sequence, so it may reflect a read error. This chain joins TRBV6-1 and TRBJ2-3; D might be TRBD2 (5 bases). This CDR3 contains 15 residues. The V gene's germline CDR1 is MNHNS and CDR2 SASEGT. CDR3 nucleotide sequence: TGTGCCAGCAGTGAAACATTGGCTAGCACAGATGCGCAGTATTTT. This translates into CASSETLASTDAQYF.

The rearrangement links TRBV5-5 to TRBJ2-1; D is unclear. The CDR3 contains 17 residues. Trimming removed 0 bases at V and 2 bases at J, with 15 bases between. CDR1 is SGHKS and CDR2 is YYEKEE in the germline V gene (reference sequence). CDR3 protein: CASSLGVAGPPYNEQFF. For the CDR3, the DNA is TGTGCCAGCAGCTTGGGGGTGGCAGGCCCGCCCTACAATGAGCAGTTCTTC.

This clonotype has just one count. The gene calls are TRBV28 and TRBJ1-1; no clear D gene. Trimming pared 2 bases from V and 4 bases from J, leaving 20 bases between. CDR3 length equals 17 residues. Per the germline V gene, CDR1 is MDHEN and CDR2 is SYDVKM. CDR3 sequence (DNA): TGTGCCAGCAGTTTAGGGTCCGGGGAACTCGGTACCACTGAAGCTTTCTTT. Its protein is CASSLGSGELGTTEAFF.

In its sample, this clonotype was seen a few times. The rearrangement joins TRBV3-1 to TRBJ2-3; D gene uncertain. This CDR3 has 15 residues. Germline V gene lookup returns CDR1 LGHDT and CDR2 YNNKEL (reference sequence). Trimming stripped 0 bases from V and 14 bases from J, with 21 bases between. The CDR3 region is CASSQEGYGAALRYF. CDR3 bases: TGTGCCAGCAGCCAAGAAGGGTACGGAGCCGCGCTCAGGTATTTT.

The V and J genes are TRBV20-1 and TRBJ1-1; 8 positions match TRBD1. Germline V gene sequence: CDR1 DFQATT, CDR2 SNEGSKA (reference sequence). Germline trimming cut 3 bases from V and 1 base from J; bases unmatched to any gene: 7. The CDR3 has 15 amino acids. The CDR3 bases are TGCAGTGCTAGGAGACAGGGGACCTGGAACACTGAAGCTTTCTTT. Its protein is CSARRQGTWNTEAFF.

The chain links TRBV11-2 to TRBJ2-7; 11 nucleotides agree with TRBD1. This CDR3 is 15 amino acids long. CDR1 and CDR2 (germline): SGHAT, FQNNGV. V trimming: 6 bases; J trimming: 2 bases; junction bases outside the gene matches: 6. This chain's CDR3 is CASSLGTGGAYEQYF. The CDR3 coding sequence is TGTGCCAGCAGTTTGGGGACAGGGGGTGCCTACGAGCAGTACTTC.

V gene TRBV7-8 combines with J gene TRBJ2-7; D is unclear. V was clipped by 4 bases and J by 5 bases, with 9 bases between them. The CDR3 has 12 residues. Germline V gives CDR1 SGHVS, CDR2 FQNEAQ. Here the CDR3 DNA reads TGTGCCAGCAGCTCCTCATCCAACGAGCAGTACTTC. Translation: CASSSSSNEQYF.

The V gene is TRBV29-1, the J gene TRBJ2-3; perhaps D is TRBD1 or TRBD2 (5 bases each). The CDR3 has 14 residues. With 4 bases removed from V and 6 bases from J, the gap between germline ends came to 17 bases. Germline lookup yields CDR1 SQVTM and CDR2 ANQGSEA. This chain's CDR3 is CSVVRGSALDTQYF. The CDR3 DNA sequence: TGCAGCGTTGTGAGGGGCTCGGCCCTGGATACGCAGTATTTT.

There are a few counts of this clonotype. V usage is TRBV28 and J usage is TRBJ1-5; 9 bases fit TRBD1. The CDR3 consists of 14 residues. J gave up 4 bases and V 5 bases, and 3 bases lay outside the gene matches. The V gene's germline CDR1 is MDHEN and CDR2 SYDVKM. This CDR3 is CASSMGTGNQPQHF. The CDR3 nucleotides are TGTGCCAGCAGTATGGGGACAGGGAATCAGCCCCAGCATTTT. The full variable domain, in which reference TRBV28 and TRBJ1-5 provide the parts outside the CDR3, is DVKVTQSSRYLVKRTGEKVFLECVQDMDHENMFWYRQDPGLGLRLIYFSYDVKMKEKGDIPEGYSVSREKKERFSLILESASTNQTSMYLCASSMGTGNQPQHFGDGTRLSIL.

The DNA for the CDR3 is TGCGCCAGCAGCTACCCACAGGGTCCCAATGAGCAGTTCTTC. Translation gives CASSYPQGPNEQFF. This rearrangement joins TRBV5-1 to TRBJ2-1; possible D gene TRBD1, 6 bases. Trimming cost V 3 bases and J 6 bases, with 13 bases left between them. Germline V CDR1 and CDR2: SGHRS, YFSETQ. CDR3 length: 14 amino acids.

The table lists this clonotype with a few counts. This sequence joins TRBV11-2 and TRBJ1-1, with TRBD1 as a possible D gene (5 bases). Germline values: CDR1 SGHAT, CDR2 FQNNGV. There are 13 residues in the CDR3. V was cut by 2 bases and J by 6 bases, with 10 bases left in between. CDR3: CASSLQGTAEAFF. DNA of the CDR3: TGTGCCAGCAGCTTACAGGGTACCGCTGAAGCTTTCTTT.

V gene TRBV6-5 combines with J gene TRBJ2-6; no definite D call. The CDR3 runs 15 residues. Germline loops: CDR1 MNHEY, CDR2 SVGAGI. V was pared by 6 bases and J by 3 bases, with 12 bases between. CDR3 in amino acids: CASRPLPGGANVLTF. The CDR3 coding sequence is TGTGCCAGCAGGCCACTGCCGGGTGGGGCCAACGTCCTGACTTTC.

The V call is TRBV7-9, the J call TRBJ2-3, with D perhaps assigned TRBD1 or TRBD2 (5 bases each). The ends were cut back, 10 bases at V and 3 bases at J, with 20 bases in the middle. CDR3 length: 15 residues. Germline assignment: CDR1 SEHNR and CDR2 FQNEAQ (reference sequence). The CDR3 DNA follows: TGTGCCATCGCGACGGGGCAGCCGCAGACAGATACGCAGTATTTT. As protein: CAIATGQPQTDTQYF.

This chain links TRBV7-2 with TRBJ2-5; D is perhaps TRBD2 (6 bases). This CDR3 is 15 amino acids long. V was cut by 5 bases and J by 2 bases, with 15 bases left in between. Germline V gene data show CDR1 as SGHTA and CDR2 as FQGNSA. The CDR3 reads CASSPARGVQETQYF. The DNA of the CDR3 is TGTGCCAGCAGCCCAGCCCGCGGGGTTCAAGAGACCCAGTACTTC.

The chain links TRBV10-3 to TRBJ1-1, with D tentatively TRBD1 (5 bases). Germline V CDR1 and CDR2: ENHRY, SYGVKD. There are 15 residues in the CDR3. The ends were cut back, 2 bases at V and 2 bases at J, with 12 bases in the middle. The CDR3 loop is CAISERGTGNTEAFF. As DNA, the CDR3 is TGTGCCATCAGTGAGAGAGGGACGGGAAACACTGAAGCTTTCTTT.

This sequence joins TRBV20-1 and TRBJ2-2; TRBD2 aligns across 7 bases. CDR3 length: 13 amino acids. V shed 3 bases, J shed 7 bases, and the junction held 5 bases outside the gene matches. Per germline, CDR1 DFQATT and CDR2 SNEGSKA (reference sequence). DNA of the CDR3: TGCAGTGCTAGTATGAGGGAGGGCGGGGAGCTGTTTTTT. This translates into CSASMREGGELFF.

V and J are TRBV25-1 and TRBJ1-2; D ambiguous. Germline lookup yields CDR1 MGHDK and CDR2 SYGVNS. CDR3 length equals 13 residues. V lost 2 bases and J 6 bases, leaving 10 bases between the germline ends. The CDR3 loop reads CASSEQDTNGYTF. In nucleotides, the CDR3 is TGTGCCAGCAGTGAACAGGATACTAATGGCTACACCTTC.

V is TRBV6-1 and J is TRBJ2-7, with D tentatively TRBD1 (6 bases). The CDR3 spans 15 residues. Germline assignment: CDR1 MNHNS and CDR2 SASEGT. V lost 2 bases and J 2 bases, leaving 13 bases between the germline ends. DNA for the CDR3: TGTGCCAGCAGTGAAACGACAGGCGGACCCTACGAGCAGTACTTC. This gives the protein CASSETTGGPYEQYF.